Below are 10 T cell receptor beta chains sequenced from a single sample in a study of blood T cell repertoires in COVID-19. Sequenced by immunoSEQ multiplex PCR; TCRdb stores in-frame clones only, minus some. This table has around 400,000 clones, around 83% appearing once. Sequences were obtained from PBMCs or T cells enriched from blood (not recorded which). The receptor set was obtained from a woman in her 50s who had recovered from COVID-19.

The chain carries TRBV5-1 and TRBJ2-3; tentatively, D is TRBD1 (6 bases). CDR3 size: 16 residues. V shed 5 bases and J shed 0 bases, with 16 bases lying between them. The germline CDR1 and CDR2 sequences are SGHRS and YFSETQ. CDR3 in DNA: TGCGCCAGCAGACAGAACAGGGACCTAAGCACAGATACGCAGTATTTT. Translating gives CASRQNRDLSTDTQYF.

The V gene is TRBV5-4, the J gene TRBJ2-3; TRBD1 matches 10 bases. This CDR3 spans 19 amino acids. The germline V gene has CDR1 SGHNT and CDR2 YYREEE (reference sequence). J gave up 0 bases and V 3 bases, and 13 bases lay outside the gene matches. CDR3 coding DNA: TGTGCCAGCAGCTCCCCTGGGGGACAGGGGACCCCTAGCACAGATACGCAGTATTTT. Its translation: CASSSPGGQGTPSTDTQYF.

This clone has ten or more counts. This chain's CDR3 is CASSYLREAFF. The CDR3 nucleotides are TGTGCCAGCAGTTATCTGAGGGAAGCTTTCTTT. This chain links TRBV6-2 or TRBV6-3 with TRBJ1-1; D is unresolved. The V end was cut by 3 bases, the J end by 8 bases, with 7 bases between. Germline CDR1 MNHEY, CDR2 SVGEGT. The CDR3 extends over 11 amino acids.

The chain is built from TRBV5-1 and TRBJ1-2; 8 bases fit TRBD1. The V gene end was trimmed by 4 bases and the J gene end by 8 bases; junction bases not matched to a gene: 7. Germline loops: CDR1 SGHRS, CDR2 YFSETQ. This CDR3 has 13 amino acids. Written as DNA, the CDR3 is TGCGCCAGCAGCCAAGGACAGGGTTTAGGCTACACCTTC. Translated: CASSQGQGLGYTF.

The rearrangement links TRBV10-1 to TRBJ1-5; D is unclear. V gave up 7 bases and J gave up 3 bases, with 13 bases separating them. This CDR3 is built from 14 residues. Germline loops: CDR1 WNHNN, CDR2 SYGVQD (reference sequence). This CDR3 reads CASMEAGVNQPQHF. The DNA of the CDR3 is TGCGCCAGCATGGAGGCTGGGGTCAATCAGCCCCAGCATTTT.

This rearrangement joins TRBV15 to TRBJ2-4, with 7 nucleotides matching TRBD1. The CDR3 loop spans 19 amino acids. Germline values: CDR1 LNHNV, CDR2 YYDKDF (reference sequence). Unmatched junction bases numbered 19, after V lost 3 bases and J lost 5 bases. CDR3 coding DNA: TGTGCCACCAGCAGGCGAAATTTACAGGGGACCCAAACGGAAAACATTCAGTACTTC. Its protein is CATSRRNLQGTQTENIQYF. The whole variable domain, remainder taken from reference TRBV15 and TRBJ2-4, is DAMVIQNPRYQVTQFGKPVTLSCSQTLNHNVMYWYQQKSSQAPKLLFHYYDKDFNNEADTPDNFQSRRPNTSFCFLDIRSPGLGDTAMYLCATSRRNLQGTQTENIQYFGAGTRLSVL.

CDR3 residues: CASSLGGQGSYEQYF. In DNA, the CDR3 is TGCGCCAGCAGCTTGGGAGGCCAAGGCTCCTACGAGCAGTACTTC. V usage is TRBV5-1 and J usage is TRBJ2-7; D remains ambiguous. The V end lost 0 bases, the J end lost 0 bases, and 10 bases lay between the germline ends. Germline V gene lookup returns CDR1 SGHRS and CDR2 YFSETQ. The CDR3 sequence is 15 residues long. The whole variable domain, filled in from reference TRBV5-1 and TRBJ2-7, reads KAGVTQTPRYLIKTRGQQVTLSCSPISGHRSVSWYQQTPGQGLQFLFEYFSETQRNKGNFPGRFSGRQFSNSRSEMNVSTLELGDSALYLCASSLGGQGSYEQYFGPGTRLTVT.

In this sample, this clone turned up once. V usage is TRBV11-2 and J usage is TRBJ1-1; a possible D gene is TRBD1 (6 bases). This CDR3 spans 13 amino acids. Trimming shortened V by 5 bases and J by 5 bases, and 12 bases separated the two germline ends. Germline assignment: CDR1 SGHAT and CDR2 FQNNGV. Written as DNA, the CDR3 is TGTGCCAGCAGCCAAGGGGGAGGGACTGAAGCTTTCTTT. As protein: CASSQGGGTEAFF. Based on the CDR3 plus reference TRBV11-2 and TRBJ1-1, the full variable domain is EAGVAQSPRYKIIEKRQSVAFWCNPISGHATLYWYQQILGQGPKLLIQFQNNGVVDDSQLPKDRFSAERLKGVDSTLKIQPAKLEDSAVYLCASSQGGGTEAFFGQGTRLTVV.

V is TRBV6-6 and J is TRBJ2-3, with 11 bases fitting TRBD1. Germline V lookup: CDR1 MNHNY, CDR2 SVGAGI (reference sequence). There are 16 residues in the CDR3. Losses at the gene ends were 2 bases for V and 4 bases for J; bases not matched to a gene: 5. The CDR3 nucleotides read TGTGCCAGCAGTTACGATCCGGGACAGGGGGCAGATACGCAGTATTTT. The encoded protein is CASSYDPGQGADTQYF.

The DNA for the CDR3 is TGCGCCAGCAGCCAGGCAGGGACTAGTGGCACAGATACGCAGTATTTT. Its protein product is CASSQAGTSGTDTQYF. The V gene is TRBV5-1, the J gene TRBJ2-3; TRBD2 agrees at 8 bases. The germline CDR1 and CDR2 sequences are SGHRS and YFSETQ. The CDR3 consists of 16 residues. J gave up 1 base and V 4 bases, and 8 bases lay outside the gene matches.